This TCR beta chain appears in the sequencing data of a study of T cell changes during pregnancy in multiple sclerosis. Measured with immunoSEQ multiplex PCR; TCRdb has only the in-frame clones, and not every one. The table shows about 51,000 clones, with about 92% occurring only once. This CDR3 is built from 15 residues. V lost 7 bases to trimming and J lost 3 bases; unmatched junction nucleotides: 8. CDR1 and CDR2 (germline): SNHLY, FYNNEI. This rearrangement joins TRBV2 to TRBJ2-1; 8 nucleotides align to TRBD1. The receptor was isolated from a female donor with multiple sclerosis, enrolled in a pregnancy study. The starting material was CD4+ T cells from peripheral blood mononuclear cells, obtained in the third trimester of pregnancy. The chain's CDR3 is CASNSDRASYNEQFF. The CDR3 nucleotides read TGTGCCAGCAACTCGGACAGGGCAAGCTACAATGAGCAGTTCTTC. Supplemented by reference TRBV2 and TRBJ2-1, the full variable domain reads EPEVTQTPSHQVTQMGQEVILRCVPISNHLYFYWYRQILGQKVEFLVSFYNNEISEKSEIFDDQFSVERPDGSNFTLKIRSTKLEDSAMYFCASNSDRASYNEQFFGPGTRLTVL.